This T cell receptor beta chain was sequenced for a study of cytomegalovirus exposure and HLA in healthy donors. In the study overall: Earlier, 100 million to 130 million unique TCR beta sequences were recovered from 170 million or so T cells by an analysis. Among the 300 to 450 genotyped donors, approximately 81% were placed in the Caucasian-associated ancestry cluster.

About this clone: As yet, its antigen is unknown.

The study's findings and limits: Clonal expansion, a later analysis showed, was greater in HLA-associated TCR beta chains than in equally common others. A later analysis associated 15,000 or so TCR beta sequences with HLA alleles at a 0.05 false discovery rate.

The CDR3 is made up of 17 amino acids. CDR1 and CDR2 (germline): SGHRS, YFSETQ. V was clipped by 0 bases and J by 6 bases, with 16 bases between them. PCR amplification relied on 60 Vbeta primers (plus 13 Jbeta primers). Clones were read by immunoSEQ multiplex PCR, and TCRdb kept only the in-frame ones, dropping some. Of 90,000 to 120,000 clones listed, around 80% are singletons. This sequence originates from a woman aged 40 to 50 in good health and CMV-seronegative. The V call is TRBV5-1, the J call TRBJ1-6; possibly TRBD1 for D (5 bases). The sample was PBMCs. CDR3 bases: TGCGCCAGCAGCTTGGACAGAATGCAGGGTGGTAATTCACCCCTCCACTTT. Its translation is CASSLDRMQGGNSPLHF.